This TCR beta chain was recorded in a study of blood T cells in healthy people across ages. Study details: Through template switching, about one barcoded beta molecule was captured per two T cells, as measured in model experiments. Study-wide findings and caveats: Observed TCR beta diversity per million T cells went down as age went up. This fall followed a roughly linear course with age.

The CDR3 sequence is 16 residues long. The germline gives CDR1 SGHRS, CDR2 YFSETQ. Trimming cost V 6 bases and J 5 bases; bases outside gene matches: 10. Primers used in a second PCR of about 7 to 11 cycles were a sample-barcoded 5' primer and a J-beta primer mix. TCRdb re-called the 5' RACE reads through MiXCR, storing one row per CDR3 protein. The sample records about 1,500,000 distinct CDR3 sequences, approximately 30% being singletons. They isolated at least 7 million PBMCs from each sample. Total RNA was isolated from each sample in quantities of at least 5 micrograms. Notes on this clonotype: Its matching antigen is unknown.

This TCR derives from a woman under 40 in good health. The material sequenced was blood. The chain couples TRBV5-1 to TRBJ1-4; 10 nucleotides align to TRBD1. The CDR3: CASNSLRQGANEKLFF. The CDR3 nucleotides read TGCGCCAGCAACTCCCTTCGACAGGGGGCAAATGAAAAACTGTTTTTT.